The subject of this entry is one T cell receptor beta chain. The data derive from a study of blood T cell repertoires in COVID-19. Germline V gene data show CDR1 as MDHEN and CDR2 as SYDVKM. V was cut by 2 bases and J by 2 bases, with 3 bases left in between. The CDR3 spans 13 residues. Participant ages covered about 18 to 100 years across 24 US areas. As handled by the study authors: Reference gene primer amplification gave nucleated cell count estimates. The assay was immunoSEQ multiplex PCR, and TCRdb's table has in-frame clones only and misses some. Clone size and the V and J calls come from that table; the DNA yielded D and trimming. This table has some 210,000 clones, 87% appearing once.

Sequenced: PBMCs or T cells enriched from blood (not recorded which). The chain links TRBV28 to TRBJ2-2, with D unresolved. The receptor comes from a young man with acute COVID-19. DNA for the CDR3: TGTGCCAGCAGTTTAATAAACACCGGGGAGCTGTTTTTT. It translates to CASSLINTGELFF.